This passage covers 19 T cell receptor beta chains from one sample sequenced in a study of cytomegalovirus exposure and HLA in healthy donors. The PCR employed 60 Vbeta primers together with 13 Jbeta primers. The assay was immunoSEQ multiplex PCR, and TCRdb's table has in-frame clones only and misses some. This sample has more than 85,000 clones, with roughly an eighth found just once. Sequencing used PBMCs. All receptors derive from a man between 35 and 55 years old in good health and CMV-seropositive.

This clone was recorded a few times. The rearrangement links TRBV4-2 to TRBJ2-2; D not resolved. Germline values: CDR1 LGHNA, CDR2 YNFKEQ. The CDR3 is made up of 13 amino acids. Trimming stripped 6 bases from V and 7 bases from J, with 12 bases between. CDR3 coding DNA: TGTGCCAGCAGACCGGATCGGGTCGGGGAGCTGTTTTTT. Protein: CASRPDRVGELFF.

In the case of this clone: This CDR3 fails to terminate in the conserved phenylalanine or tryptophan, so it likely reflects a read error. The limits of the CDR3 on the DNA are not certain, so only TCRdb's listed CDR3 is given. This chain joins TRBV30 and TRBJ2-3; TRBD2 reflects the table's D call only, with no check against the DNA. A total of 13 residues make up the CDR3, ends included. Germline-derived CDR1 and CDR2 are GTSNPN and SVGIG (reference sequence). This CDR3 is CAWTSGNTDTKYL.

CDR3 loop: CAWYTGGEKLFF. The CDR3, as DNA: TGTGCCTGGTACACAGGGGGCGAAAAACTGTTTTTT. V and J are TRBV30 and TRBJ1-4; 9 bases agree with TRBD1. The length of the CDR3 is 12 residues. J gave up 8 bases and V 5 bases, and 3 bases lay outside the gene matches. The germline V gene encodes CDR1 GTSNPN and CDR2 SVGIG (reference sequence).

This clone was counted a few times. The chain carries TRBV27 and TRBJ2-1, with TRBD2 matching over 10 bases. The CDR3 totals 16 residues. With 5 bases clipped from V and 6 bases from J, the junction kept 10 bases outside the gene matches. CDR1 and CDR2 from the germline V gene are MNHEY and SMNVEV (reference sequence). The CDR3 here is CASSPTSGTSVNEQFF. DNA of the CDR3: TGTGCCAGCAGTCCAACCTCCGGGACTAGCGTCAATGAGCAGTTCTTC.

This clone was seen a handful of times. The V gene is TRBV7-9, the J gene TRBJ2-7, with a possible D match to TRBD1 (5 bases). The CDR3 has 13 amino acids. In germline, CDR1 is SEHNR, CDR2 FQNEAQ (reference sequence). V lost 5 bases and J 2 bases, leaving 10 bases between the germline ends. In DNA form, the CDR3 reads TGTGCCAGCAGCACCGACAGCCCCTACGAGCAGTACTTC. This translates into CASSTDSPYEQYF.

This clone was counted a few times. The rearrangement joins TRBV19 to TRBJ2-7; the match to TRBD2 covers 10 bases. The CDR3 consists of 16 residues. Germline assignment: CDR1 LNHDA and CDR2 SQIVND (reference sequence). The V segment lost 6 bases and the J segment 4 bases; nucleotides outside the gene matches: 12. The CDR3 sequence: CASSPTLAGEQYEQYF. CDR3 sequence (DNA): TGTGCCAGTAGCCCAACTCTAGCGGGAGAACAATACGAGCAGTACTTC.

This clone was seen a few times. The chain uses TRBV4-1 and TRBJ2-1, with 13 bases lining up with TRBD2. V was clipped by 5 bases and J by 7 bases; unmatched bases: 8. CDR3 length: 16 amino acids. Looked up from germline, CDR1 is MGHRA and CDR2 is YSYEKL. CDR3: CASSKRTSGSNNEQFF. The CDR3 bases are TGCGCCAGCAGCAAGCGGACTAGCGGGAGTAATAATGAGCAGTTCTTC.

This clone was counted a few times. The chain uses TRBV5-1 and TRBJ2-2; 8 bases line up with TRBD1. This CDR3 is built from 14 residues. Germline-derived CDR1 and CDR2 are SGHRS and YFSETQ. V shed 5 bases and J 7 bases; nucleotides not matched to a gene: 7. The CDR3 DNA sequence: TGCGCCAGCAGTCTAGGACAGGGAGTCGGGGAGCTGTTTTTT. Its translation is CASSLGQGVGELFF.

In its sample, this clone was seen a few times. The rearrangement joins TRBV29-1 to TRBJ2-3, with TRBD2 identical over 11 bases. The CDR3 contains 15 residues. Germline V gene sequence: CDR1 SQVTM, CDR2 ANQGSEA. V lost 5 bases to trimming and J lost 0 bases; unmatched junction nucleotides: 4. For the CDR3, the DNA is TGCAGCGTTAAAGGGACTAGCGGTAGCACAGATACGCAGTATTTT. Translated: CSVKGTSGSTDTQYF.

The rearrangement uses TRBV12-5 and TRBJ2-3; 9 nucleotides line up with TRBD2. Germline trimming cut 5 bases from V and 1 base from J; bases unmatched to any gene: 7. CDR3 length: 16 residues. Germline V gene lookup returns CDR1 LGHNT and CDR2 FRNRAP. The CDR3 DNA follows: TGTGCTAGTGGTGACCTAGTAGCGGGAGGCACAGATACGCAGTATTTT. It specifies CASGDLVAGGTDTQYF.

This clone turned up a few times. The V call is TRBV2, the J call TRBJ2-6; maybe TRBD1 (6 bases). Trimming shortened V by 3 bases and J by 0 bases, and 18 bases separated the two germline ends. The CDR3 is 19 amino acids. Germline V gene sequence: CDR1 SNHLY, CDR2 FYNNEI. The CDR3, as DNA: TGTGCCAGCAGTGATACGAGGGACATTGACTCCTCTGGGGCCAACGTCCTGACTTTC. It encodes CASSDTRDIDSSGANVLTF.

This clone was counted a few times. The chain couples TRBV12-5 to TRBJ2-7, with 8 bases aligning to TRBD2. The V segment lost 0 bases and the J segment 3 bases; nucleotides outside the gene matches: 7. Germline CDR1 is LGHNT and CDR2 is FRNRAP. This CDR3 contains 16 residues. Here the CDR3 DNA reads TGTGCTAGTGGTTTGGTATATACAGCGGGAGACTACGAGCAGTACTTC. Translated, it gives CASGLVYTAGDYEQYF. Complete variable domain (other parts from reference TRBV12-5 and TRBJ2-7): DARVTQTPRHKVTEMGQEVTMRCQPILGHNTVFWYRQTMMQGLELLAYFRNRAPLDDSGMPKDRFSAEMPDATLATLKIQPSEPRDSAVYFCASGLVYTAGDYEQYFGPGTRLTVT.

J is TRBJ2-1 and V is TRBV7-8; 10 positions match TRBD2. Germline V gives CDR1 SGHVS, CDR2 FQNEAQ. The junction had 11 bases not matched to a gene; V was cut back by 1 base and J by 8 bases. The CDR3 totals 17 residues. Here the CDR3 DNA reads TGTGCCAGCAGCTTAGGAACTAGCGGGGTTTTTATAGATGAGCAGTTCTTC. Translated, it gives CASSLGTSGVFIDEQFF.

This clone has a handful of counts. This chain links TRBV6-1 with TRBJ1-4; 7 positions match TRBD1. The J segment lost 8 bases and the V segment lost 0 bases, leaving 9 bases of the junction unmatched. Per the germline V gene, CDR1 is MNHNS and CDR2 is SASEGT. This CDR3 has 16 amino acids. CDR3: CASSEAWRGLVEKLFF. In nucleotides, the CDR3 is TGTGCCAGCAGTGAAGCTTGGAGGGGGCTGGTCGAAAAACTGTTTTTT.

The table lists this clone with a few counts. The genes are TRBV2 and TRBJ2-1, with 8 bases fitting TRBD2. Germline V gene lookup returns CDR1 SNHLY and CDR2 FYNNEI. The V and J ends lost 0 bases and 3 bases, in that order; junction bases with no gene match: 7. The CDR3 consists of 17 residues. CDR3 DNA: TGTGCCAGCAGTGAAGCGCGGGTAGCGGGGAGCTACAATGAGCAGTTCTTC. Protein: CASSEARVAGSYNEQFF.

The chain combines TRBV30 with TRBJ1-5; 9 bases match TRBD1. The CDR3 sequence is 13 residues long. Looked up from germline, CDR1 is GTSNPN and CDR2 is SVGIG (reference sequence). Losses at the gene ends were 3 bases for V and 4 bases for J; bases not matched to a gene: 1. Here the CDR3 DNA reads TGTGCCTGGAGCGGGACAGGGAATCAGCCCCAGCATTTT. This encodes CAWSGTGNQPQHF.

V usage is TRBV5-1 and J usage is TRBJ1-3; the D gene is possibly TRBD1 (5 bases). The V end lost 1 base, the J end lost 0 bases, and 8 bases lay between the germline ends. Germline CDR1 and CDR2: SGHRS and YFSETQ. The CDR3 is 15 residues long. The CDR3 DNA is TGCGCCAGCAGCTTGCTGGGGGGCTCTGGAAACACCATATATTTT. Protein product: CASSLLGGSGNTIYF.

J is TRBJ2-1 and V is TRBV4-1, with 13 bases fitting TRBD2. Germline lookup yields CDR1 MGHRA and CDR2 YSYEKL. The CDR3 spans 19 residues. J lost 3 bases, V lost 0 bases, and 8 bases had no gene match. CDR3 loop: CASSQEGLAGDHRYNEQFF. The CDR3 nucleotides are TGCGCCAGCAGCCAAGAAGGACTAGCGGGAGATCATCGCTACAATGAGCAGTTCTTC.

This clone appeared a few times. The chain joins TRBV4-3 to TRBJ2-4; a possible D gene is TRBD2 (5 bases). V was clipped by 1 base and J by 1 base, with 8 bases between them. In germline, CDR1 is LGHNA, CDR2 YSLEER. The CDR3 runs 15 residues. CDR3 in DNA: TGCGCCAGCAGCCAAGGGAGAGGGGCCAAAAACATTCAGTACTTC. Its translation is CASSQGRGAKNIQYF.